This T cell receptor (beta chain) stems from a study of cytotoxic CD8 clonotypes in ibrutinib-treated CLL listed by TCRdb under 2021. Regarding the research as a whole: The cohort included some 14 treatment-naive and about a dozen relapsed/refractory patients; 17 to 18 were IGHV unmutated. Partial responses were observed in approximately 24 patients and complete responses in 2; after a median follow-up of roughly 72 months, remission was maintained in 14 patients and progression was observed in roughly twelve. Response samples were obtained after a median of 12 months of treatment, with a range of about 6 to 40 months. On average, each sample had roughly 260,000 productive templates and almost 95,000 productive rearrangements. Of the approximately 86 people in the trial, roughly 27 had longitudinal samples available. Cryopreserved peripheral blood mononuclear cells were collected at three points: before therapy, at response, and at either sustained remission or disease progression. Beyond this particular receptor, the publication reports: Sampling times were not matched between patients in sustained remission and patients whose disease was progressing, and lymph node repertoires were not examined. Public clonotypes were rare and either shrank or stayed stable during treatment, and the rise in clonality at ibrutinib response reflected expansion of private clonotypes. An increase in clonality was observed at ibrutinib response, with clonality remaining stable during sustained remission and falling back toward baseline at progression. Baseline clonality was found to be higher than that of age-matched healthy donors and was strongly correlated with circulating CD8+ T-cell counts.

The CDR3 numbers 16 residues from cysteine through phenylalanine. Just CDR3 DNA is preserved here, 48 bases in frame from base 1. Between the V and J ends, shortened by 4 bases and 5 bases respectively, the junction contains 20 bases. The germline V gene provides CDR1 LGHNA and CDR2 YNFKEQ. Each clonotype received, on average, around 10x coverage in deep resolution sequencing performed on a MiSeq, where the target depth lay between 1 in 1 million and 1 in 200,000 T cells. TCR beta libraries were generated with the immunoSEQ hsTCRB Kit. The authors' pipeline ran thus. Data were analyzed with ImmunoSEQ Data Assistant and ImmunoSEQ Analyzer, with V, D and J genes assigned per IMGT definitions. Clonality was computed as one minus normalized Shannon entropy of productive rearrangement frequencies, ranging from 0 to 1. Only overrepresented clonotypes making up at least 0.05% of each patient's repertoire were included in the public clonotype analysis. Roughly 13 age-matched healthy donor repertoires from immuneACCESS were used as controls for clonality. This is the immuneACCESS table as TCRdb keeps it, with only in-frame sequences that have V and J called. A part of the clones is gone; compared with another copy, unresolved V genes explain less than half, and the rest is unexplained. D and trimming come from the DNA, and the V and J calls and clone size come from that table. The sample profile shows about 310,000 clones; about 80% of them were found once. The ten biggest clones cover roughly 7% of the sample.

As concerns this clone: Its antigen target is currently unknown. No base quality values were provided; no much bigger clone lies one nucleotide off.

Roughly 2.2 micrograms of genomic DNA were extracted from cryopreserved PBMCs for TCR beta library preparation. Longitudinal blood samples from CLL patients on ibrutinib monotherapy were analyzed using high-throughput TCR beta sequencing. Patients were enrolled in a phase 2 open-label single-center ibrutinib monotherapy trial. The sample here was PBMCs, taken before ibrutinib treatment. Rearrangement joined TRBV4-2 to TRBJ2-5; there is no confident call for the D gene. The sequence came from a human donor with chronic lymphocytic leukemia. The CDR3 region: CASSPEATYEWETQYF. The DNA reads TGTGCCAGCAGCCCCGAGGCTACTTACGAATGGGAGACCCAGTACTTC.